Following are 21 T cell receptor beta chains from one sample sequenced in a study of blood T cell repertoires in COVID-19. Generated by immunoSEQ multiplex PCR, the TCRdb table keeps only in-frame clones and is missing some. The sample records around 300,000 clones, about nine tenths being singletons. The sequenced sample was peripheral blood. The receptors were sampled from a woman in her forties who had recovered from COVID-19.

The chain is built from TRBV30 and TRBJ2-7; TRBD2 matches 12 bases. The trim removed 4 bases at V and 7 bases at J, leaving 8 bases unmatched. The CDR3 is 14 amino acids. CDR1 and CDR2 (germline): GTSNPN, SVGIG (reference sequence). The CDR3 nucleotides are TGTGCCTGGAATCTAGCGGGAGGGCCAGGGGAGCAGTACTTC. It yields the protein CAWNLAGGPGEQYF.

The genes are TRBV4-1 and TRBJ2-2; 10 nucleotides match TRBD2. There are 19 residues in the CDR3. V was clipped by 4 bases and J by 5 bases; unmatched bases: 16. CDR1 and CDR2 (germline): MGHRA, YSYEKL. Here the CDR3 DNA reads TGCGCCAGCAGCCGAGAATCTCTGGCTAGCGGGAGTGAAACCGGGGAGCTGTTTTTT. Its translation is CASSRESLASGSETGELFF.

This chain connects TRBV13 to TRBJ2-7; D possibly corresponds to TRBD2 (5 bases). The V and J ends lost 5 bases and 6 bases respectively, with 23 bases between them. The CDR3 length is 16 residues. Germline values: CDR1 PRHDT, CDR2 FYEKMQ (reference sequence). CDR3 bases: TGTGCCAGCAGCCTTCTTAGGGAGAGGGTCGCGGGCGAGCAGTACTTC. The encoded protein is CASSLLRERVAGEQYF.

The V and J genes are TRBV6-6 and TRBJ2-1; the match to TRBD2 covers 12 bases. The CDR3 is 16 amino acids. V gave up 10 bases and J gave up 0 bases; unmatched junction bases: 7. CDR1 is MNHNY, CDR2 SVGAGI, per germline (reference sequence). As DNA, the CDR3 is TGTGCCACCCGGACTAGCGGGGTGAGCTCCTACAATGAGCAGTTCTTC. Translated, it gives CATRTSGVSSYNEQFF.

V gene TRBV5-4 combines with J gene TRBJ1-6, with D perhaps matching TRBD1 (5 bases). CDR1 and CDR2 from the germline V gene are SGHNT and YYREEE (reference sequence). V gave up 0 bases and J gave up 7 bases, with 11 bases separating them. The CDR3 is 15 amino acids. The CDR3 nucleotides are TGTGCCAGCAGCTTGGATATGGGGGGAAATTCACCCCTCCACTTT. This gives the protein CASSLDMGGNSPLHF. The entire variable domain, with the rest obtained from reference TRBV5-4 and TRBJ1-6, is as follows: ETGVTQSPTHLIKTRGQQVTLRCSSQSGHNTVSWYQQALGQGPQFIFQYYREEENGRGNFPPRFSGLQFPNYSSELNVNALELDDSALYLCASSLDMGGNSPLHFGNGTRLTVT.

The chain carries TRBV27 and TRBJ2-7; 11 bases line up with TRBD1. Germline V gives CDR1 MNHEY, CDR2 SMNVEV (reference sequence). Trimming removed 6 bases from V and 0 bases from J; junction bases left unmatched: 10. This CDR3 is 17 amino acids long. CDR3: CASRQGTGGTDSYEQYF. In nucleotides, the CDR3 is TGTGCCAGCAGACAAGGGACAGGGGGAACCGACTCCTACGAGCAGTACTTC.

The J gene is TRBJ2-3, the V gene TRBV3-1 (or the pseudogene TRBV3-2); D not certain. Trimming took 0 bases from V and 5 from J, leaving 12 bases between them. The CDR3 consists of 15 residues. Germline values: CDR1 LGHDT, CDR2 YNNKEL (reference sequence). The DNA for the CDR3 is TGTGCCAGCAGCCAAGATCTAGGCCCTGGAGATACGCAGTATTTT. Translated, it gives CASSQDLGPGDTQYF.

The sample holds one count of this clone. This chain links TRBV7-8 with TRBJ1-1; TRBD1 aligns across 8 bases. This CDR3 contains 15 residues. The germline gives CDR1 SGHVS, CDR2 FQNEAQ. J was trimmed by 4 bases and V by 5 bases; bases with no gene match: 9. CDR3 coding DNA: TGTGCCAGCAGCGTAGGTACAGGGGGGGGCACTGAAGCTTTCTTT. Its protein is CASSVGTGGGTEAFF.

This sequence joins TRBV28 and TRBJ2-3; 11 nucleotides match TRBD2. The CDR3 runs to 16 residues. Germline CDR1 is MDHEN and CDR2 is SYDVKM. V gave up 5 bases and J gave up 0 bases; unmatched junction bases: 4. CDR3: CASSIRTSGSTDTQYF. CDR3 nucleotide sequence: TGTGCCAGCAGTATTCGGACTAGCGGGAGCACAGATACGCAGTATTTT.

The chain employs TRBV25-1 and TRBJ1-2, with unresolved D. Trimming cost V 3 bases and J 7 bases, with 9 bases left between them. CDR3 length: 12 residues. Germline V lookup: CDR1 MGHDK, CDR2 SYGVNS. The CDR3 coding sequence is TGTGCCAGCAGTGATCTACTCGGTGGCTACACCTTC. Amino acid sequence: CASSDLLGGYTF.

V gene TRBV4-2 combines with J gene TRBJ2-2; D is unresolved. The germline CDR1 and CDR2 sequences are LGHNA and YNFKEQ. Trimming removed 4 bases at V and 0 bases at J, with 6 bases between. This CDR3 region has 14 residues. CDR3 coding DNA: TGTGCCAGCAGCCCCGTAACGAACACCGGGGAGCTGTTTTTT. This encodes CASSPVTNTGELFF.

The genes are TRBV4-1 and TRBJ2-7; 15 nucleotides align to TRBD2. Germline loops: CDR1 MGHRA, CDR2 YSYEKL. V lost 4 bases, J lost 2 bases, and 3 bases stayed unmatched. The CDR3 is 16 amino acids. Written as DNA, the CDR3 is TGCGCCAGCAGCCCAGGACTAGCGGGAGGGACCTACGAGCAGTACTTC. The encoded protein is CASSPGLAGGTYEQYF.

The chain employs TRBV2 and TRBJ2-2; 12 bases align to TRBD2. V was pared by 6 bases and J by 5 bases, with 10 bases of the junction left unmatched. The germline gives CDR1 SNHLY, CDR2 FYNNEI. The CDR3 is 17 residues long. CDR3 loop: CASSENPGLAGTGELFF. The CDR3 DNA follows: TGTGCCAGCAGCGAGAACCCGGGACTAGCGGGTACCGGGGAGCTGTTTTTT.

V gene TRBV6-6 combines with J gene TRBJ2-7, with 8 positions matching TRBD1. The V gene's germline CDR1 is MNHNY and CDR2 SVGAGI (reference sequence). The CDR3 length is 15 residues. Germline trimming cut 0 bases from V and 5 bases from J; bases unmatched to any gene: 6. The CDR3 region has the DNA TGTGCCAGCAGTTACTCGGGGACAGGTCAGGACGAGCAGTACTTC. Its translation is CASSYSGTGQDEQYF.

This sequence joins TRBV5-1 and TRBJ2-2, with 9 bases that match TRBD2. From germline, CDR1 is SGHRS and CDR2 YFSETQ. The CDR3 length is 15 residues. Germline trimming cut 5 bases from V and 4 bases from J; bases unmatched to any gene: 6. CDR3 sequence (DNA): TGCGCCAGCAGGGAAAATAGCGGGAGCACCGGGGAGCTGTTTTTT. This encodes CASRENSGSTGELFF.

The chain combines TRBV5-1 with TRBJ2-1, with 10 bases identical to TRBD2. V dropped 4 bases and J dropped 9; count of bases not matched to a gene: 1. Germline lookup yields CDR1 SGHRS and CDR2 YFSETQ. This CDR3 spans 12 amino acids. The CDR3, as DNA: TGCGCCAGCAGCGGGACTAGCGTTGAGCAGTTCTTC. Translated: CASSGTSVEQFF.

The rearrangement links TRBV15 to TRBJ2-7; weak D call: TRBD1 (6 bases). V shed 1 base and J shed 7 bases, with 11 bases lying between them. The CDR3 contains 13 residues. Germline CDR1 and CDR2: LNHNV and YYDKDF (reference sequence). The CDR3 protein is CATSRGGGEEQYF. CDR3 bases: TGTGCCACCAGCAGAGGAGGGGGTGAGGAGCAGTACTTC.

The CDR3 region has the DNA TGCGCCAGCAGCTTACGAGACAGCTCCTACGAGCAGTACTTC. Translation gives CASSLRDSSYEQYF. The V gene is TRBV5-1, the J gene TRBJ2-7; the D gene is possibly TRBD1 (5 bases). The CDR3 consists of 14 residues. Germline CDR1 SGHRS, CDR2 YFSETQ. V was pared by 2 bases and J by 0 bases, with 9 bases between.

The chain has TRBV4-1 and TRBJ1-6; 8 bases match TRBD1. J lost 14 bases, V lost 2 bases, and 14 bases had no gene match. This CDR3 has 16 amino acids. In germline, CDR1 is MGHRA, CDR2 YSYEKL. This CDR3 reads CASSQLAGQGPGSLHF. Here the CDR3 DNA reads TGCGCCAGCAGCCAACTGGCTGGACAGGGCCCAGGGTCCCTCCACTTT.

V is TRBV19 and J is TRBJ1-3; TRBD1 is a possible D gene (6 bases). The CDR3 totals 14 residues. V was clipped by 5 bases and J by 4 bases, with 12 bases between them. The germline V gene has CDR1 LNHDA and CDR2 SQIVND (reference sequence). The CDR3 DNA reads as TGTGCCAGTAGTCCGAGGACAGACGGAAACACCATATATTTT. This translates into CASSPRTDGNTIYF.

The chain uses TRBV11-2 and TRBJ2-3; D is unresolved. CDR1 and CDR2 (germline): SGHAT, FQNNGV. The CDR3 is 12 amino acids. Trimming took off 5 bases at V and 6 bases at J, with 9 bases between the two ends. The DNA of the CDR3 is TGTGCCAGCAGCATAAACCAGGATACGCAGTATTTT. Protein product: CASSINQDTQYF.